Following are 16 T cell receptor beta chains from one sample sequenced in a study of T-cell memory formation after mild COVID-19. From the 5' RACE reads, TCRdb called clonotypes with MiXCR, one entry per CDR3 protein. The data contain roughly 350,000 distinct CDR3 sequences, more than 20% of them singletons. Sequenced material: PBMCs or a T cell subset sorted from them (not recorded which). All receptors derive from an adult woman who had mild COVID-19 (a few samples of this study predate the infection). Cell type and time point are not known.

This chain links TRBV20-1 with TRBJ2-5, with 11 bases lining up with TRBD2. The CDR3 has 15 residues. Unmatched junction bases numbered 8, after V lost 4 bases and J lost 4 bases. Germline V gene lookup returns CDR1 DFQATT and CDR2 SNEGSKA (reference sequence). In DNA form, the CDR3 reads TGCAGTGCTACTTCACTAGCGGGAGTAGGAGAGACCCAGTACTTC. Protein sequence: CSATSLAGVGETQYF.

The rearrangement uses TRBV15 and TRBJ2-5; D uncertain. Germline-derived CDR1 and CDR2 are LNHNV and YYDKDF (reference sequence). V was cut by 0 bases and J by 4 bases, with 9 bases left in between. The CDR3 runs to 14 residues. As DNA, the CDR3 is TGTGCCACCAGCAGAGAAATCGGGTTAGAGACCCAGTACTTC. This translates into CATSREIGLETQYF.

This clonotype was seen a few times. The chain has TRBV7-9 and TRBJ1-5, with D maybe TRBD1 (5 bases). The CDR3 spans 16 residues. Per the germline V gene, CDR1 is SEHNR and CDR2 is FQNEAQ (reference sequence). V lost 2 bases, J lost 6 bases, and 17 bases lay in between. The chain's CDR3 is CASSLSEQGGFQPQHF. The CDR3 nucleotides read TGTGCCAGCAGCTTAAGTGAGCAGGGAGGTTTTCAGCCCCAGCATTTT.

This chain joins TRBV20-1 and TRBJ1-1; the D is unclear. This CDR3 is built from 13 residues. V was clipped by 3 bases and J by 1 base, with 9 bases between them. Germline V gene lookup returns CDR1 DFQATT and CDR2 SNEGSKA (reference sequence). The CDR3 sequence is CSASRAENTEAFF. In nucleotides, the CDR3 is TGCAGTGCTAGCCGCGCGGAGAACACTGAAGCTTTCTTT.

This clonotype was counted a few times. A much larger clone lies a single base off, so this may be a read error. The rearrangement joins TRBV11-2 to TRBJ2-5; D remains unclear. CDR3 length: 12 residues. Trimming took 3 bases from V and 5 from J, leaving 7 bases between them. CDR1 is SGHAT, CDR2 FQNNGV, per germline. In DNA, the CDR3 is TGTGCCAGCAGCTTTGTTTTGGAGACCCAGTACTTC. Translating gives CASSFVLETQYF.

This clonotype has just a few counts. The rearrangement links TRBV7-9 to TRBJ2-1; the D gene is possibly TRBD2 (6 bases). The CDR3 is made up of 15 amino acids. The germline gives CDR1 SEHNR, CDR2 FQNEAQ (reference sequence). V was clipped by 5 bases and J by 3 bases, with 14 bases between them. This chain's CDR3 is CASSPVGSGYNEQFF. As DNA, the CDR3 is TGTGCCAGCAGCCCCGTGGGTAGCGGCTACAATGAGCAGTTCTTC.

The chain couples TRBV6-5 to TRBJ1-6, with 7 bases lining up with TRBD1. Germline CDR1 and CDR2: MNHEY and SVGAGI. The trim removed 2 bases at V and 8 bases at J, leaving 9 bases unmatched. This CDR3 is built from 16 residues. The CDR3 spells CASSYAQGGEYSPLHF. The DNA of the CDR3 is TGTGCCAGCAGTTACGCTCAAGGGGGCGAGTATTCACCCCTCCACTTT.

This clonotype was found once. This may be a read error, as it is one base from a much larger clone. This chain uses TRBV7-2 with TRBJ2-5, with D tentatively TRBD1 or TRBD2 (5 bases each). CDR3 length equals 14 residues. V was cut by 3 bases and J by 5 bases, with 13 bases left in between. The germline CDR1 and CDR2 sequences are SGHTA and FQGNSA. The CDR3 DNA follows: TGTGCCAGCAGCTTTACCGGGGCCCGGGAGACCCAGTACTTC. It is translated as CASSFTGARETQYF. Complete variable domain (other parts from reference TRBV7-2 and TRBJ2-5): GAGVSQSPSNKVTEKGKDVELRCDPISGHTALYWYRQSLGQGLEFLIYFQGNSAPDKSGLPSDRFSAERTGGSVSTLTIQRTQQEDSAVYLCASSFTGARETQYFGPGTRLLVL.

This sequence joins TRBV3-1 and TRBJ1-2; TRBD1 agrees at 9 bases. J was trimmed by 4 bases and V by 7 bases; bases with no gene match: 13. This CDR3 contains 16 residues. The germline gives CDR1 LGHDT, CDR2 YNNKEL (reference sequence). In DNA form, the CDR3 reads TGTGCCAGCACGCTTTCCGGGACAGGGCCTTTCTATGGCTACACCTTC. It is translated as CASTLSGTGPFYGYTF.

V and J are TRBV11-2 and TRBJ2-1; D gene ambiguous. The V gene lost 1 base and the J gene lost 9 bases, with 10 bases spanning the gap. The germline V gene has CDR1 SGHAT and CDR2 FQNNGV. CDR3 length equals 13 residues. The CDR3 here is CASSLVHPGEQFF. CDR3 nucleotide sequence: TGTGCCAGCAGCTTAGTTCACCCGGGTGAGCAGTTCTTC.

A few counts support this clonotype. CDR3 sequence reads: CASGRGQAEINYGYTF. The CDR3 DNA sequence: TGTGCCAGCGGGAGGGGACAGGCTGAAATTAACTATGGCTACACCTTC. The V gene is TRBV12-3 or TRBV12-4, the J gene TRBJ1-2; 8 bases fit TRBD1. This CDR3 is 16 amino acids long. The V gene end was trimmed by 8 bases and the J gene end by 1 base; junction bases not matched to a gene: 12.

This chain links TRBV5-1 with TRBJ1-4; D is undetermined. The V end lost 0 bases, the J end lost 12 bases, and 15 bases lay between the germline ends. Germline V lookup: CDR1 SGHRS, CDR2 YFSETQ. This CDR3 is built from 14 residues. DNA of the CDR3: TGCGCCAGCAGCTTGGGGCAGGCAACTGGAGAACTGTTTTTT. As protein: CASSLGQATGELFF.

This clonotype was found a few times. J is TRBJ2-6 and V is TRBV15; D unresolved. V was pared by 3 bases and J by 0 bases, with 15 bases between. The CDR3 is 18 residues long. Germline loops: CDR1 LNHNV, CDR2 YYDKDF (reference sequence). CDR3 loop: CATSSERRVSSGANVLTF. In DNA form, the CDR3 reads TGTGCCACCAGCAGCGAGCGTAGAGTGAGCTCTGGGGCCAACGTCCTGACTTTC. The entire variable domain, with the rest obtained from reference TRBV15 and TRBJ2-6, is as follows: DAMVIQNPRYQVTQFGKPVTLSCSQTLNHNVMYWYQQKSSQAPKLLFHYYDKDFNNEADTPDNFQSRRPNTSFCFLDIRSPGLGDTAMYLCATSSERRVSSGANVLTFGAGSRLTVL.

This clonotype showed up just a few times. This chain uses TRBV5-4 with TRBJ2-7; 7 positions agree with TRBD1. The V segment lost 0 bases and the J segment 5 bases; nucleotides outside the gene matches: 11. CDR3 length: 16 residues. Germline lookup yields CDR1 SGHNT and CDR2 YYREEE (reference sequence). The DNA for the CDR3 is TGTGCCAGCAGCTTGGCGCCGGGACAGCCCCCCCACGAGCAGTACTTC. It specifies CASSLAPGQPPHEQYF.

The sample holds a few counts of this clonotype. The V call is TRBV12-3 or TRBV12-4, the J call TRBJ2-5; D is perhaps TRBD1 or TRBD2 (5 bases each). Trimming took 6 bases from V and 8 from J, leaving 19 bases between them. The CDR3 sequence is 14 residues long. The CDR3, as DNA: TGTGCCAGCAGCCGGGACCCCGCCTCGGACACCCAGTACTTC. Its protein product is CASSRDPASDTQYF.

This clonotype was counted only a few times. The chain recombines TRBV7-9 with TRBJ2-2, with TRBD1 identical over 12 bases. This CDR3 contains 16 residues. CDR1 and CDR2 from the germline V gene are SEHNR and FQNEAQ (reference sequence). V was pared by 5 bases and J by 7 bases, with 8 bases of the junction left unmatched. The CDR3 here is CASSPRDRGLNGELFF. CDR3 bases: TGTGCCAGCAGCCCCCGGGACAGGGGGCTAAACGGGGAGCTGTTTTTT.